Each of the 23 T cell receptor beta chains below was sequenced from the same sample in a study of shared clonotypes between healthy human individuals. The assay was immunoSEQ multiplex PCR, and TCRdb's table has in-frame clones only and misses some. The table records around 2.5 million clones, 93% of them present only once. Sequences were obtained from naive CD4+ T cells from PBMCs. Subset denoted: CD45RA+ positively selected. These receptors all come from a man between 18 and 35 years old in good health. Some clones in this sample may be carry-over from other donors' samples.

This clone was counted a single time. In the same sample, other DNA sequences code for this CDR3. This chain connects TRBV9 to TRBJ1-3; D ambiguous. CDR1 SGDLS and CDR2 YYNGEE come from the germline V gene. V was shortened by 0 bases and J by 4 bases, with 11 bases between the two germline ends. The CDR3 has 15 amino acids. The CDR3 nucleotides are TGTGCCAGCAGCGTAGGCAGGTTCTCAGGAAACACCATATATTTT. This gives the protein CASSVGRFSGNTIYF.

Points on this clone: This CDR3 is also generated by other DNA sequences in the sample. The V call is TRBV5-1, the J call TRBJ2-7; D unresolved. The germline V gene has CDR1 SGHRS and CDR2 YFSETQ. This CDR3 spans 15 amino acids. V lost 0 bases to trimming and J lost 0 bases, with 10 bases between them. The CDR3 sequence is CASSLDPASSYEQYF. For the CDR3, the DNA is TGCGCCAGCAGCTTGGATCCAGCCTCCTCCTACGAGCAGTACTTC.

This chain links TRBV11-1 with TRBJ2-5, with 7 bases that match TRBD2. The germline CDR1 and CDR2 sequences are SGHAT and FQDESV (reference sequence). CDR3 length: 15 amino acids. V was pared by 5 bases and J by 3 bases, with 9 bases of the junction left unmatched. CDR3 in amino acids: CASSPYGGKKETQYF. CDR3 DNA: TGTGCCAGCAGCCCCTACGGGGGGAAGAAAGAGACCCAGTACTTC.

The gene calls are TRBV28 and TRBJ2-5; 9 positions agree with TRBD1. The CDR3 runs 15 residues. Germline CDR1 is MDHEN and CDR2 is SYDVKM. The ends lost 5 bases at V and 5 bases at J; junction bases unmatched: 9. The CDR3 region is CASSTRDRVFETQYF. CDR3 coding DNA: TGTGCCAGCAGTACCCGGGACAGGGTCTTTGAGACCCAGTACTTC.

This chain uses TRBV28 with TRBJ1-4; 8 nucleotides line up with TRBD1. This CDR3 is 14 amino acids long. The ends lost 7 bases at V and 7 bases at J; junction bases unmatched: 8. The V gene's germline CDR1 is MDHEN and CDR2 SYDVKM. CDR3 in DNA: TGTGCCAGCAATGTAAACAGGGGGTCTGAAAAACTGTTTTTT. As protein: CASNVNRGSEKLFF.

The chain links TRBV4-2 to TRBJ2-1; D could derive from TRBD1 or TRBD2 (6 bases each). The CDR3 is made up of 14 amino acids. V shed 3 bases and J shed 7 bases, with 13 bases lying between them. Germline loops: CDR1 LGHNA, CDR2 YNFKEQ. This chain's CDR3 is CASSHILGGNEQFF. The CDR3, as DNA: TGTGCCAGCAGCCACATACTAGGGGGGAATGAGCAGTTCTTC.

A word on this clone: The final CDR3 position lacks the conserved phenylalanine or tryptophan, pointing to a likely read error. The DNA is left out, because the CDR3 cannot be placed on it with certainty; the CDR3 is given as TCRdb lists it. The chain links TRBV28 to TRBJ2-7; the table calls TRBD2, which could not be checked here. The V gene's germline CDR1 is MDHEN and CDR2 SYDVKM. The CDR3 totals 13 residues, both ends included. The CDR3 here is CASSRRQAGGLTL.

This rearrangement joins TRBV6-5 to TRBJ1-3; no clear D. V was clipped by 10 bases and J by 7 bases, with 11 bases between them. There are 11 residues in the CDR3. The germline V gene has CDR1 MNHEY and CDR2 SVGAGI. CDR3 coding DNA: TGTGCCACCCTTAGTGGGAACACCATATATTTT. Translated, it gives CATLSGNTIYF.

This clone was detected only once. V gene TRBV30 combines with J gene TRBJ2-3, with 9 bases identical to TRBD2. The CDR3 has 20 amino acids. J gave up 0 bases and V 1 base, and 17 bases lay outside the gene matches. Germline CDR1 and CDR2: GTSNPN and SVGIG (reference sequence). Here the CDR3 DNA reads TGTGCCTGGAGTGCTCCCAGGCTAGCGGGGTCCGTTTTTAGCACAGATACGCAGTATTTT. Its protein is CAWSAPRLAGSVFSTDTQYF.

The CDR3 protein is CASSARTGAQYNEQFF. The CDR3 DNA is TGTGCCAGCAGCGCGAGGACAGGGGCTCAATACAATGAGCAGTTCTTC. The rearrangement joins TRBV7-7 to TRBJ2-1, with 9 bases fitting TRBD1. Germline V gene lookup returns CDR1 SSHAT and CDR2 FNYEAQ (reference sequence). V was clipped by 5 bases and J by 4 bases; unmatched bases: 9. CDR3 length equals 16 residues. Together with reference TRBV7-7 and TRBJ2-1, the CDR3 gives the full variable domain: GAGVSQSPRYKVTKRGQDVTLRCDPISSHATLYWYQQALGQGPEFLTYFNYEAQPDKSGLPSDRFSAERPEGSISTLTIQRTEQRDSAMYRCASSARTGAQYNEQFFGPGTRLTVL.

This clone was found once. V and J are TRBV30 and TRBJ2-7, with 8 nucleotides matching TRBD2. CDR1 and CDR2 from the germline V gene are GTSNPN and SVGIG (reference sequence). The V and J ends lost 3 bases and 3 bases, in that order; junction bases with no gene match: 10. The CDR3 is 15 residues long. CDR3 nucleotide sequence: TGTGCCTGGAGCGGCGGGCGGGGGGCAGTCTACGAGCAGTACTTC. Amino acid sequence: CAWSGGRGAVYEQYF.

The genes are TRBV5-8 and TRBJ2-7; D is ambiguous. Trimming removed 1 base at V and 6 bases at J, with 8 bases between. CDR3 length equals 12 residues. In germline, CDR1 is SGHTS, CDR2 YDEGEE. The CDR3 is CASSLSPLEQYF. Here the CDR3 DNA reads TGTGCCAGCAGCTTGTCACCCCTCGAGCAGTACTTC.

The V call is TRBV27, the J call TRBJ1-5; D may be TRBD1 (5 bases). Trimming pared 2 bases from V and 9 bases from J, leaving 14 bases between. The CDR3 contains 14 residues. Germline values: CDR1 MNHEY, CDR2 SMNVEV (reference sequence). This chain's CDR3 is CASSLNRGEGPQHF. The CDR3 nucleotides read TGTGCCAGCAGTTTAAATAGGGGAGAGGGGCCCCAGCATTTT.

The V gene is TRBV28, the J gene TRBJ1-3; maybe TRBD1 (5 bases). V lost 4 bases, J lost 0 bases, and 16 bases lay in between. The CDR3 covers 17 residues. The germline gives CDR1 MDHEN, CDR2 SYDVKM. The CDR3 DNA reads as TGTGCCAGCAGTTCACCGACAGCCAGAAGCTCTGGAAACACCATATATTTT. Residues: CASSSPTARSSGNTIYF.

This clone occurred once. The genes are TRBV4-1 and TRBJ1-4; TRBD1 is a possible D gene (5 bases). V was shortened by 6 bases and J by 4 bases, with 12 bases between the two germline ends. The germline V gene has CDR1 MGHRA and CDR2 YSYEKL. The CDR3 contains 14 residues. CDR3 nucleotide sequence: TGCGCCAGCAGTCTCCGGGACGGTAATGAAAAACTGTTTTTT. Amino acids: CASSLRDGNEKLFF.

V usage is TRBV7-9 and J usage is TRBJ2-2, with D possibly being TRBD2 (5 bases). The CDR3 consists of 14 residues. The V end lost 5 bases, the J end lost 5 bases, and 12 bases lay between the germline ends. The germline V gene encodes CDR1 SEHNR and CDR2 FQNEAQ (reference sequence). CDR3 loop: CASSPGIITGELFF. In nucleotides, the CDR3 is TGTGCCAGCAGCCCCGGGATTATTACCGGGGAGCTGTTTTTT.

The rearrangement joins TRBV18 to TRBJ2-3; D is unresolved. CDR3 length equals 20 residues. Trimming shortened V by 5 bases and J by 0 bases, and 27 bases separated the two germline ends. Germline V CDR1 and CDR2: KGHSH, LQKENI. The chain's CDR3 is CASSKGVVTGLASSTDTQYF. The CDR3 DNA is TGTGCCAGCTCAAAGGGTGTCGTTACCGGCCTGGCTTCTAGCACAGATACGCAGTATTTT.

V and J are TRBV10-3 and TRBJ2-2; 10 bases are a match to TRBD2. Germline-derived CDR1 and CDR2 are ENHRY and SYGVKD. The V segment lost 6 bases and the J segment 5 bases; nucleotides outside the gene matches: 0. The CDR3 contains 13 residues. The CDR3 here is CAIRGLATGELFF. The CDR3 DNA reads as TGTGCCATCAGGGGACTAGCGACCGGGGAGCTGTTTTTT.

As regards this clone: Other DNA sequences in the same sample also yield this CDR3. V gene TRBV18 combines with J gene TRBJ1-2, with D tentatively TRBD1 (5 bases). This CDR3 has 14 amino acids. Germline CDR1 is KGHSH and CDR2 is LQKENI. V shed 4 bases and J shed 4 bases, with 13 bases lying between them. The CDR3 DNA is TGTGCCAGCTCACGCTCGGACACTCTCTATGGCTACACCTTC. The encoded protein is CASSRSDTLYGYTF. The full variable domain, with the rest looked up from reference TRBV18 and TRBJ1-2, is NAGVMQNPRHLVRRRGQEARLRCSPMKGHSHVYWYRQLPEEGLKFMVYLQKENIIDESGMPKERFSAEFPKEGPSILRIQQVVRGDSAAYFCASSRSDTLYGYTFGSGTRLTVV.

The rearrangement uses TRBV30 and TRBJ1-6; D remains ambiguous. The CDR3 is 11 residues long. Deletions cut 5 bases from V and 10 bases from J, with 9 bases between. Germline V gives CDR1 GTSNPN, CDR2 SVGIG (reference sequence). This chain's CDR3 is CAWAIRSPLHF. The CDR3 DNA follows: TGTGCCTGGGCTATAAGATCACCCCTCCACTTT.

The chain links TRBV11-2 to TRBJ2-7, with 8 bases lining up with TRBD2. This CDR3 has 14 residues. Germline V gives CDR1 SGHAT, CDR2 FQNNGV. The V and J ends lost 4 bases and 4 bases, in that order; junction bases with no gene match: 6. As DNA, the CDR3 is TGTGCCAGCAGCTCCGCGGGAGGATCTTACGAGCAGTACTTC. It specifies CASSSAGGSYEQYF. Full variable domain (missing parts from reference TRBV11-2 and TRBJ2-7): EAGVAQSPRYKIIEKRQSVAFWCNPISGHATLYWYQQILGQGPKLLIQFQNNGVVDDSQLPKDRFSAERLKGVDSTLKIQPAKLEDSAVYLCASSSAGGSYEQYFGPGTRLTVT.

This chain joins TRBV28 and TRBJ2-7; 7 bases are shared with TRBD1. The trim removed 6 bases at V and 3 bases at J, leaving 8 bases unmatched. The CDR3 sequence is 14 residues long. Germline V gene data show CDR1 as MDHEN and CDR2 as SYDVKM. In DNA form, the CDR3 reads TGTGCCAGCAGCCAAACGGGACAGCACTACGAGCAGTACTTC. It encodes CASSQTGQHYEQYF.

A note on this clone: The sample holds other DNA sequences that translate to the same CDR3. The chain couples TRBV5-5 to TRBJ2-3; D remains ambiguous. CDR1 is SGHKS, CDR2 YYEKEE, per germline (reference sequence). Trimming shortened V by 2 bases and J by 0 bases, and 7 bases separated the two germline ends. There are 14 residues in the CDR3. The CDR3 sequence: CASSLAVSTDTQYF. Written as DNA, the CDR3 is TGTGCCAGCAGCTTAGCAGTTAGCACAGATACGCAGTATTTT. Together with reference TRBV5-5 and TRBJ2-3, the CDR3 gives the full variable domain: DAGVTQSPTHLIKTRGQQVTLRCSPISGHKSVSWYQQVLGQGPQFIFQYYEKEERGRGNFPDRFSARQFPNYSSELNVNALLLGDSALYLCASSLAVSTDTQYFGPGTRLTVL.